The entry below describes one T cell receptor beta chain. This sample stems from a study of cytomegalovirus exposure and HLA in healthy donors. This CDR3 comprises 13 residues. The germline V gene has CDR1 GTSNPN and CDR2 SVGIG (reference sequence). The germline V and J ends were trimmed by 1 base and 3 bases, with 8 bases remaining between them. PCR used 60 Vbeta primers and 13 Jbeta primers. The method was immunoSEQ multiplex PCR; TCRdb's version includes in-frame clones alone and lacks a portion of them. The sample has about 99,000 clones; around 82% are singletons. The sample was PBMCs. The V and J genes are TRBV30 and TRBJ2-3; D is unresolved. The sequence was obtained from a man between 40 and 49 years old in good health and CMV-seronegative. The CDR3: CAWSGVTTDTQYF. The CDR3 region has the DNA TGTGCCTGGAGTGGTGTGACTACAGATACGCAGTATTTT. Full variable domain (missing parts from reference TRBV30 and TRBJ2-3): SQTIHQWPATLVQPVGSPLSLECTVEGTSNPNLYWYRQAAGRGLQLLFYSVGIGQISSEVPQNLSASRPQDRQFILSSKKLLLSDSGFYLCAWSGVTTDTQYFGPGTRLTVL.